This T cell receptor (beta chain) came from a study of T-cell memory formation after mild COVID-19. Per germline, CDR1 MNHNS and CDR2 SASEGT. V lost 6 bases and J lost 1, with 9 bases in between. The CDR3 sequence is 13 residues long. This clonotype occurred a few times. TCRdb recomputed calls from the 5' RACE reads with MiXCR, one row per CDR3 protein. This table has about 150,000 distinct CDR3 sequences, 13% appearing once. Sequenced input: PBMCs or a T cell subset sorted from them (not recorded which). V is TRBV6-1 and J is TRBJ1-1, with D unclear. This TCR was recovered from a man between 18 and 35 years old who had mild COVID-19 (a few samples of this study predate the infection). Cell type and time point are not known. The CDR3 sequence: CASSTQQNTEAFF. CDR3 coding DNA: TGTGCCAGCAGCACACAGCAGAACACTGAAGCTTTCTTT.